These 31 T cell receptor beta chains were sequenced from one sample in a study of T cell repertoires in cytomegalovirus infection. MiXCR was run by TCRdb on the reads, yielding one entry per CDR3 protein. The sample records about 150,000 distinct CDR3 sequences, about 20% being singletons. Source material: PBMCs. The receptors originated from a human donor in good health (CMV status not recorded). Some clones in this sample may be carry-over from other donors' samples.

The chain couples TRBV14 to TRBJ2-7; TRBD2 matches at 10 bases. This CDR3 has 19 amino acids. V lost 0 bases, J lost 0 bases, and 11 bases stayed unmatched. Germline V gene lookup returns CDR1 SGHDN and CDR2 FVKESK. The CDR3 bases are TGTGCCAGCAGCCAAGAATCTGTGCTGACTAGCGGGTACTCCTACGAGCAGTACTTC. It encodes CASSQESVLTSGYSYEQYF.

This clonotype has just a few counts. J is TRBJ2-7 and V is TRBV20-1; tentative D call: TRBD1 (6 bases). The germline V gene has CDR1 DFQATT and CDR2 SNEGSKA (reference sequence). With 8 bases removed from V and 6 bases from J, the gap between germline ends came to 17 bases. The CDR3 runs to 12 residues. The CDR3 DNA is TGCAGTTATACCGGGACACTGCTCGAGCAGTACTTC. It yields the protein CSYTGTLLEQYF.

The CDR3 loop is CASSYSTSRDTEAFF. Written as DNA, the CDR3 is TGTGCCAGCAGTTACTCGACGAGCAGGGATACTGAAGCTTTCTTT. V usage is TRBV6-2 or TRBV6-3 and J usage is TRBJ1-1, with a possible D match to TRBD1 (5 bases). V lost 0 bases and J lost 5, with 13 bases in between. The CDR3 sequence is 15 residues long. Germline assignment: CDR1 MNHEY and CDR2 SVGEGT.

In this sample, this clonotype turned up many times. CDR3 residues: CASSSLLEQFF. DNA of the CDR3: TGTGCCAGCAGCTCCCTACTCGAGCAGTTCTTC. This chain joins TRBV7-2 and TRBJ2-1; D is uncertain. V was trimmed by 4 bases and J by 10 bases, leaving 8 bases between them. Germline CDR1 and CDR2: SGHTA and FQGNSA. CDR3 length: 11 amino acids.

V and J are TRBV28 and TRBJ2-1; D is perhaps TRBD2 (6 bases). Germline V gives CDR1 MDHEN, CDR2 SYDVKM. The length of the CDR3 is 16 residues. V lost 2 bases, J lost 2 bases, and 13 bases lay in between. CDR3 protein: CASSLGRDLTYNEQFF. The DNA for the CDR3 is TGTGCCAGCAGTTTAGGGCGGGACCTTACCTACAATGAGCAGTTCTTC.

This clonotype was picked up a small number of times. The chain couples TRBV5-5 to TRBJ2-7; the D gene is possibly TRBD2 (5 bases). The CDR3 consists of 14 residues. CDR1 is SGHKS and CDR2 is YYEKEE in the germline V gene (reference sequence). Trimming removed 0 bases at V and 0 bases at J, with 7 bases between. CDR3 sequence: CASSLVAYSYEQYF. The CDR3 DNA sequence: TGTGCCAGCAGCTTGGTAGCGTACTCCTACGAGCAGTACTTC.

This clonotype was detected many times. The chain recombines TRBV7-2 with TRBJ1-2; the D is unclear. Germline values: CDR1 SGHTA, CDR2 FQGNSA. This CDR3 region has 15 residues. V gave up 5 bases and J gave up 0 bases, with 13 bases separating them. For the CDR3, the DNA is TGTGCCAGCAGCCCCGGCGGGTGGACTAACTATGGCTACACCTTC. Its protein product is CASSPGGWTNYGYTF. The full variable domain, its missing parts supplied by reference TRBV7-2 and TRBJ1-2, is GAGVSQSPSNKVTEKGKDVELRCDPISGHTALYWYRQSLGQGLEFLIYFQGNSAPDKSGLPSDRFSAERTGGSVSTLTIQRTQQEDSAVYLCASSPGGWTNYGYTFGSGTRLTVV.

This clonotype occurred many times. The chain joins TRBV19 to TRBJ1-1; unclear D gene. V lost 1 base to trimming and J lost 1 base, with 4 bases between them. Germline loops: CDR1 LNHDA, CDR2 SQIVND (reference sequence). The CDR3 spans 13 residues. This CDR3 reads CASSIGRNTEAFF. In nucleotides, the CDR3 is TGTGCCAGTAGTATAGGACGGAACACTGAAGCTTTCTTT. The complete variable domain, with remaining parts taken from reference TRBV19 and TRBJ1-1, reads DGGITQSPKYLFRKEGQNVTLSCEQNLNHDAMYWYRQDPGQGLRLIYYSQIVNDFQKGDIAEGYSVSREKKESFPLTVTSAQKNPTAFYLCASSIGRNTEAFFGQGTRLTVV.

This clonotype was detected only a few times. V is TRBV5-5 and J is TRBJ1-4; TRBD1 agrees at 7 bases. This CDR3 has 14 residues. Trimming took 6 bases from V and 8 from J; bases not matched to a gene: 10. The germline gives CDR1 SGHKS, CDR2 YYEKEE (reference sequence). CDR3: CASTLRTGEEKLFF. For the CDR3, the DNA is TGTGCCAGCACCCTCCGGACAGGAGAAGAAAAACTGTTTTTT.

Many counts were recorded for this clonotype. The chain joins TRBV28 to TRBJ2-1; 11 bases fit TRBD2. Germline trimming cut 6 bases from V and 6 bases from J; bases unmatched to any gene: 1. The CDR3 has 13 amino acids. Germline-derived CDR1 and CDR2 are MDHEN and SYDVKM. CDR3 bases: TGTGCCAGCAGGACTAGCGGGGTCAATGAGCAGTTCTTC. It yields the protein CASRTSGVNEQFF.

The rearrangement joins TRBV4-3 to TRBJ2-7; 11 nucleotides agree with TRBD2. This CDR3 spans 17 amino acids. Germline CDR1 LGHNA, CDR2 YSLEER. V lost 4 bases to trimming and J lost 5 bases; unmatched junction nucleotides: 13. The CDR3: CASSPGLLAGGTDEQYF. CDR3 nucleotides: TGCGCCAGCAGCCCCGGCCTGCTAGCGGGAGGAACAGACGAGCAGTACTTC.

The V and J genes are TRBV7-8 and TRBJ1-1; D call uncertain. Deletions cut 2 bases from V and 8 bases from J, with 9 bases between. CDR1 and CDR2 from the germline V gene are SGHVS and FQNEAQ. The CDR3 sequence is 12 residues long. CDR3 DNA: TGTGCCAGCAGCTTAAGCCGGGGAGAAGCTTTCTTT. Translating it yields CASSLSRGEAFF. Full variable domain (rest looked up from reference TRBV7-8 and TRBJ1-1): GAGVSQSPRYKVAKRGQDVALRCDPISGHVSLFWYQQALGQGPEFLTYFQNEAQLDKSGLPSDRFFAERPEGSVSTLKIQRTQQEDSAVYLCASSLSRGEAFFGQGTRLTVV.

This clonotype appeared a few times. Just one base apart from a much larger clone, this may be a read error. V is TRBV7-2 and J is TRBJ2-5; D perhaps matches TRBD1 (6 bases). The ends were cut back, 5 bases at V and 7 bases at J, with 20 bases in the middle. The CDR3 has 15 residues. Germline V gene lookup returns CDR1 SGHTA and CDR2 FQGNSA. As DNA, the CDR3 is TGTGCCAGCAGCCAAGCGGTTAGGGGGACGGGGACCCAGTACTTC. Amino acid sequence: CASSQAVRGTGTQYF.

The chain uses TRBV7-9 and TRBJ2-3; 8 nucleotides agree with TRBD2. CDR3 length equals 12 residues. Germline V gives CDR1 SEHNR, CDR2 FQNEAQ (reference sequence). J gave up 4 bases and V 11 bases, and 5 bases lay outside the gene matches. CDR3: CAGGREADTQYF. The CDR3, as DNA: TGTGCCGGAGGGCGGGAGGCAGATACGCAGTATTTT. The whole variable domain, filled in from reference TRBV7-9 and TRBJ2-3, reads DTGVSQNPRHKITKRGQNVTFRCDPISEHNRLYWYRQTLGQGPEFLTYFQNEAQLEKSRLLSDRFSAERPKGSFSTLEIQRTEQGDSAMYLCAGGREADTQYFGPGTRLTVL.

The chain uses TRBV6-2 or TRBV6-3 and TRBJ1-1; D perhaps matches TRBD1 (6 bases). CDR3 length: 18 residues. Germline V gene data show CDR1 as MNHEY and CDR2 as SVGEGT. V shed 5 bases and J shed 1 base, with 23 bases lying between them. In nucleotides, the CDR3 is TGTGCCAGCAGTCAGACAACAGGGCAAGGAATAAGGAACACTGAAGCTTTCTTT. It specifies CASSQTTGQGIRNTEAFF.

This clonotype occurred many times. This sequence joins TRBV7-2 and TRBJ1-5, with D possibly matching TRBD1 (6 bases). Germline V gene data show CDR1 as SGHTA and CDR2 as FQGNSA. Trimming shortened V by 5 bases and J by 6 bases, and 20 bases separated the two germline ends. The CDR3 loop spans 16 amino acids. The CDR3 nucleotides are TGTGCCAGCAGCCCGCCCGGGACACCTTCAGGTCAGCCCCAGCATTTT. This codes for CASSPPGTPSGQPQHF.

This clonotype was detected many times. The gene calls are TRBV7-6 and TRBJ2-1; no reliable D call. The V gene's germline CDR1 is SGHVS and CDR2 FNYEAQ. The V end was cut by 7 bases, the J end by 6 bases, with 16 bases between. The CDR3 is 14 amino acids. The CDR3 nucleotides read TGTGCCAGCACCTATCCTACGGGCGGCAATGAGCAGTTCTTC. It yields the protein CASTYPTGGNEQFF.

This clonotype has a count of ten or more. The chain joins TRBV28 to TRBJ2-7, with D tentatively TRBD2 (7 bases). Trimming took off 2 bases at V and 6 bases at J, with 11 bases between the two ends. This CDR3 is 13 amino acids long. CDR1 and CDR2 from the germline V gene are MDHEN and SYDVKM. The CDR3 bases are TGTGCCAGCAGTTTAAACGGGGGGCGCGAGCAGTACTTC. Protein sequence: CASSLNGGREQYF.

This chain joins TRBV5-1 and TRBJ1-6; 8 nucleotides align to TRBD1. The germline V gene encodes CDR1 SGHRS and CDR2 YFSETQ. The V and J ends lost 5 bases and 0 bases, in that order; junction bases with no gene match: 4. There are 16 residues in the CDR3. CDR3 nucleotide sequence: TGCGCCAGCAGAAAGGACAGGGTCTCCTATAATTCACCCCTCCACTTT. Its protein is CASRKDRVSYNSPLHF.

The chain has TRBV2 and TRBJ2-5, with 11 bases that match TRBD2. Germline V gene data show CDR1 as SNHLY and CDR2 as FYNNEI. The CDR3 covers 18 residues. V lost 6 bases, J lost 5 bases, and 17 bases stayed unmatched. CDR3 loop: CASRMADSGRAGGETQYF. CDR3 coding DNA: TGTGCCAGCAGAATGGCGGATAGCGGGAGGGCCGGTGGGGAGACCCAGTACTTC. The variable domain in full, completed from reference TRBV2 and TRBJ2-5, reads EPEVTQTPSHQVTQMGQEVILRCVPISNHLYFYWYRQILGQKVEFLVSFYNNEISEKSEIFDDQFSVERPDGSNFTLKIRSTKLEDSAMYFCASRMADSGRAGGETQYFGPGTRLLVL.

V is TRBV3-1 and J is TRBJ1-5, with D hard to call. The CDR3 consists of 14 residues. Germline loops: CDR1 LGHDT, CDR2 YNNKEL (reference sequence). With 0 bases removed from V and 7 bases from J, the gap between germline ends came to 10 bases. The DNA of the CDR3 is TGTGCCAGCAGCCAAGACGGGATACTGCAGCCCCAGCATTTT. Translation: CASSQDGILQPQHF.

J is TRBJ1-4 and V is TRBV7-9; possibly TRBD1 for D (5 bases). Trimming removed 11 bases from V and 0 bases from J, with 10 bases in between. This CDR3 is 13 amino acids long. Germline CDR1 is SEHNR and CDR2 is FQNEAQ (reference sequence). DNA for the CDR3: TGTGCCGGAGCGGGGGCAACTAATGAAAAACTGTTTTTT. Translation: CAGAGATNEKLFF.

The CDR3 nucleotides read TGTGCCAGCAGCTCGGAAAGTCTCAATGAGCAGTTCTTC. Translated: CASSSESLNEQFF. The chain recombines TRBV5-6 with TRBJ2-1; D is uncertain. The CDR3 is made up of 13 amino acids. Germline CDR1 reads SGHDT; CDR2 reads YYEEEE. V lost 3 bases to trimming and J lost 6 bases, with 10 bases between them.

This clonotype was observed a handful of times. The rearrangement uses TRBV11-2 and TRBJ1-3, with no clear D. With 5 bases removed from V and 0 bases from J, the gap between germline ends came to 14 bases. Germline CDR1 reads SGHAT; CDR2 reads FQNNGV. There are 16 residues in the CDR3. The CDR3 DNA reads as TGTGCCAGCAGCCCGACATTACCGACCTCTGGAAACACCATATATTTT. Protein product: CASSPTLPTSGNTIYF.

This clonotype showed up just a few times. The gene calls are TRBV4-1 and TRBJ2-5; 10 nucleotides line up with TRBD2. The germline V gene encodes CDR1 MGHRA and CDR2 YSYEKL. The ends lost 4 bases at V and 2 bases at J; junction bases unmatched: 4. The CDR3 sequence is 15 residues long. This CDR3 is CASSLQAGGQETQYF. The CDR3 DNA reads TGCGCCAGCAGCCTCCAAGCGGGGGGGCAAGAGACCCAGTACTTC.

This clonotype occurred a few times. The genes are TRBV28 and TRBJ2-5, with 8 bases fitting TRBD1. Germline V gene lookup returns CDR1 MDHEN and CDR2 SYDVKM. The CDR3 has 14 amino acids. Trimming at V came to 3 bases and at J to 5 bases, leaving 5 bases not matched to a gene. The CDR3 spells CASSLYRGRETQYF. As DNA, the CDR3 is TGTGCCAGCAGTTTGTACAGGGGGAGGGAGACCCAGTACTTC.

This clonotype was counted only a few times. The chain uses TRBV12-3 or TRBV12-4 and TRBJ2-7; 8 nucleotides align to TRBD1. The CDR3 spans 17 residues. V lost 5 bases to trimming and J lost 2 bases; unmatched junction nucleotides: 14. CDR3 coding DNA: TGTGCCAGCAGTCCACCGTTCTGGGACAGGTCCACCTACGAGCAGTACTTC. Residues: CASSPPFWDRSTYEQYF.

This clonotype was counted at least ten times. The chain is built from TRBV7-2 and TRBJ1-6, with 9 bases identical to TRBD1. The CDR3 consists of 15 residues. Trimming cost V 4 bases and J 9 bases; bases outside gene matches: 7. Germline V gene sequence: CDR1 SGHTA, CDR2 FQGNSA. The CDR3 DNA reads TGTGCCAGCAGCTCGGACAGGGGATCGGGTTCACCCCTCCACTTT. As protein: CASSSDRGSGSPLHF.

The chain carries TRBV3-1 and TRBJ2-1; unclear D gene. The CDR3 has 12 residues. V dropped 4 bases and J dropped 10 bases, with 11 bases sitting between them. CDR1 LGHDT and CDR2 YNNKEL come from the germline V gene (reference sequence). The CDR3 here is CASSLLRGEQFF. As DNA, the CDR3 is TGTGCCAGCAGCCTCCTCAGAGGCGAGCAGTTCTTC.

This clonotype showed up many times. This chain joins TRBV7-2 and TRBJ1-4; 11 nucleotides line up with TRBD1. This CDR3 has 15 residues. J gave up 5 bases and V 5 bases, and 4 bases lay outside the gene matches. Germline V gene sequence: CDR1 SGHTA, CDR2 FQGNSA. Here the CDR3 DNA reads TGTGCCAGCAGCCCAGGGGACAGGGGGAATGAAAAACTGTTTTTT. Translating it yields CASSPGDRGNEKLFF.

The chain has TRBV29-1 and TRBJ2-1; 10 positions agree with TRBD2. V trimming: 7 bases; J trimming: 7 bases; junction bases outside the gene matches: 10. Germline-derived CDR1 and CDR2 are SQVTM and ANQGSEA. There are 14 residues in the CDR3. In DNA, the CDR3 is TGCAGCGGCAACCCTAGCGGGAGTATGAATGAGCAGTTCTTC. Protein: CSGNPSGSMNEQFF.